This T cell receptor beta chain comes out of a study of T cells in Graves' hyperthyroidism and ophthalmopathy. The table lists this clonotype with many counts. What it recognizes is unknown. Whole-study findings and limits: In the analysis, a 13 V-J model separated ophthalmopathy from stable hyperthyroidism.

RNA transcripts yielded amplified TCR beta CDR3 regions. The primer set for the first-round RT-PCR of the TCR CDR3 was HTBI. TCRdb re-called the multiplex PCR reads through MiXCR, storing one row per CDR3 protein. This sample has fewer than 800,000 distinct CDR3 sequences, with about a sixth found just once. Trimming removed 5 bases at V and 4 bases at J, with 18 bases between. The CDR3 length is 16 residues. The rearrangement links TRBV12-3 or TRBV12-4 to TRBJ2-1; TRBD1 is a possible D gene (6 bases). The receptor was isolated from a man in his late teens or twenties with Graves' hyperthyroidism. The sequencing input was blood. This chain's CDR3 is CASSPGTYAKYNEQFF. As DNA, the CDR3 is TGTGCCAGCAGTCCCGGGACATATGCCAAATACAATGAGCAGTTCTTC.